A single T cell receptor (beta chain) is shown here with its context. Methods used by the authors: Researchers report that nucleated cell counts were estimated from reference gene primer amplification. The data were produced by immunoSEQ multiplex PCR, yet TCRdb's version contains in-frame clones alone and is incomplete. The DNA was the basis for D and trimming; V, J and clone size are from that table. The repertoire includes roughly 280,000 clones, roughly 83% of them detected once, and about 5% sits in the top ten. This specimen belongs to a study of blood T cell repertoires in COVID-19. Background on the study: PBMCs, B-cell-depleted T cells, or T cells were the source of the cDNA or gDNA that made up the material.

Material for sequencing was peripheral blood. This receptor was identified in a man aged 60 to 69 who had recovered from COVID-19.

CDR3 sequence: CASSTGIGVGRETQYF. The CDR3 coding sequence is TGTGCCAGTAGTACCGGGATCGGGGTCGGACGCGAGACCCAGTACTTC. The chain combines TRBV19 with TRBJ2-5; a weak D match, TRBD2 (5 bases). V was pared by 4 bases and J by 5 bases, with 20 bases between. The germline V gene has CDR1 LNHDA and CDR2 SQIVND (reference sequence). This CDR3 spans 16 amino acids.